The clone carrying this T cell receptor (beta chain) was seen just once. The source of the sample is a study of blood T cell repertoires in COVID-19. Across the study: The United States, Italy and Spain provided the acute and convalescent COVID-19 samples.

V was cut by 0 bases and J by 3 bases, with 10 bases left in between. This CDR3 spans 15 amino acids. Germline lookup yields CDR1 SGHNT and CDR2 YYREEE (reference sequence). This table comes from immunoSEQ multiplex PCR, and its TCRdb copy is limited to in-frame clones, with some not included. The repertoire holds roughly 70,000 clones, with more than 80% as singletons. What was sequenced was peripheral blood. The chain links TRBV5-4 to TRBJ2-1; no definite D call. The sequence was obtained from a woman older than 75 with active COVID-19. In DNA form, the CDR3 reads TGTGCCAGCAGCTTGGGGCAGGATAACTACAATGAGCAGTTCTTC. This codes for CASSLGQDNYNEQFF.